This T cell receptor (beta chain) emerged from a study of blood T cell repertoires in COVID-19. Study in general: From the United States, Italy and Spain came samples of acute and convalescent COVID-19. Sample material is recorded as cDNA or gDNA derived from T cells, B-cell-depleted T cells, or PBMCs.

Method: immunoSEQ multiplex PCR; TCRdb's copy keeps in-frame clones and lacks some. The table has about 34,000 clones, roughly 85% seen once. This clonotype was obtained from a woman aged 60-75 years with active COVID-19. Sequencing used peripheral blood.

The CDR3 DNA reads as TGTGCCAGCAGCCCCGGCCCAGGGGGGCAAGAGACCCAGTACTTC. Its translation is CASSPGPGGQETQYF. The chain employs TRBV9 and TRBJ2-5, with D possibly matching TRBD1 (7 bases). CDR3 length: 15 amino acids. V was cut by 4 bases and J by 2 bases, with 15 bases left in between. Germline V gene data show CDR1 as SGDLS and CDR2 as YYNGEE.